This T cell receptor beta chain was sequenced in a study of blood T cell repertoires in COVID-19. Study-wide context: Collection of acute and convalescent COVID-19 samples took place in the United States, Italy and Spain. Sources were T cells, B-cell-depleted T cells, or PBMCs; the material itself was cDNA or gDNA.

Trimming cost V 3 bases and J 5 bases, with 19 bases left between them. CDR1 and CDR2 from the germline V gene are SGHTA and FQGNSA. CDR3 length: 16 amino acids. Repertoires were generated with immunoSEQ multiplex PCR, while TCRdb's copy carries only in-frame clones and drops some. The data show 150,000 or so clones, less than 85% seen once. V is TRBV7-2 and J is TRBJ1-2; unclear D gene. Sequenced input: peripheral blood. This receptor was identified in a woman aged 55-70 years with COVID-19, enrolled during active disease. This CDR3 reads CASSFSFVSYYYGYTF. DNA for the CDR3: TGTGCCAGCAGCTTCTCCTTCGTGTCTTACTATTATGGCTACACCTTC.